This entry describes one T cell receptor (beta chain). The data were taken from a study of blood T cell repertoires in COVID-19. Assay: immunoSEQ multiplex PCR; the TCRdb copy retains only in-frame clones and omits some. Seen here are a few hundred thousand clones, approximately 89% observed once, and the top ten hold about 2.5%. CDR1 is LGHDT, CDR2 YNNKEL, per germline (reference sequence). The CDR3 has 15 amino acids. Trimming cost V 4 bases and J 2 bases, with 15 bases left between them. V usage is TRBV3-1 (or the pseudogene TRBV3-2) and J usage is TRBJ2-7; D possibly corresponds to TRBD1 (5 bases). The sequenced sample consisted of PBMCs or T cells enriched from blood (not recorded which). This receptor was taken from a woman aged 40-49 years with acute COVID-19. The CDR3 region is CASSREGVVAYEQYF. The CDR3 nucleotides are TGTGCCAGCAGCCGAGAAGGGGTTGTGGCCTACGAGCAGTACTTC.